This TCR beta chain was captured by sequencing in a study of blood T cell repertoires in COVID-19. Turning to the study itself: COVID-19 samples from acute and convalescent phases originated in the United States, Italy and Spain. PBMCs, B-cell-depleted T cells, or T cells provided the cDNA or gDNA that made up the material.

Sequenced by immunoSEQ multiplex PCR; TCRdb stores in-frame clones only, minus some. The data show 340,000 or so clones, about 86% seen once. The V gene end was trimmed by 4 bases and the J gene end by 0 bases; junction bases not matched to a gene: 1. Per the germline V gene, CDR1 is LGHNA and CDR2 is YSLEER. This CDR3 region has 15 residues. The cohort comprised adults aged roughly 18 to 90 years residing in approximately 22 US areas. Participant-reported clinical history was the basis for cohort assignment. V is TRBV4-3 and J is TRBJ2-2, with 8 bases aligning to TRBD1. Sequenced material: PBMCs or T cells enriched from blood (not recorded which). This clonotype was obtained from a woman in her thirties or forties with acute COVID-19. CDR3 sequence: CASSRGQANTGELFF. CDR3 DNA: TGCGCCAGCAGCCGGGGACAGGCGAACACCGGGGAGCTGTTTTTT.